This is a list of T cell receptor beta chains from one sample in a study of T-cell memory formation after mild COVID-19. TCRdb reanalysed the 5' RACE reads using MiXCR and keeps one entry per CDR3 protein. The sample includes 280,000 or so distinct CDR3 sequences, about 20% of them seen just once. Material for sequencing was PBMCs or a T cell subset sorted from them (not recorded which). The receptors derive from a man aged 18 to 29 who had mild COVID-19 (a few samples of this study predate the infection). Cell type and time point are not known. The CDR3 runs from the conserved cysteine through the conserved F or W. A D gene is named only where the DNA matches it firmly. Rows may omit the clone size; those that give it use once, few, many or a size class.

d_call,clone_size,j_call,cdr3_length,v_call,cdr3_nt,cdr3_aa
NA,many,TRBJ2-3,14,TRBV6-4,TGTGCCAGCAGTGACGGGGAGGGCACAGATACGCAGTATTTT,CASSDGEGTDTQYF
NA,few,TRBJ1-1,15,TRBV7-6,TGTGCCAGCAGCACAAAGGGACAATCGAACACTGAAGCTTTCTTT,CASSTKGQSNTEAFF
TRBD1,NA,TRBJ1-1,14,TRBV2,TGTGCCAGCAGCGGACAGGGCGGTAACACTGAAGCTTTCTTT,CASSGQGGNTEAFF
TRBD1,few,TRBJ2-1,17,TRBV18,TGTGCCAGCTCAACTTCAGATGGGACAGGTTCCTACAATGAGCAGTTCTTC,CASSTSDGTGSYNEQFF
NA,NA,TRBJ2-1,15,TRBV11-2,TGTGCCAGCAGCTTATTCCGGGGCCGGACCAATGAGCAGTTCTTC,CASSLFRGRTNEQFF
NA,few,TRBJ2-7,13,TRBV20-1,TGCAGTGCTAGAGATGGGCAGTCCTCAGAGCAGTACTTC,CSARDGQSSEQYF
NA,few,TRBJ1-1,11,TRBV29-1,TGCAGCGGCAGGGATCCCACTGAAGCTTTCTTT,CSGRDPTEAFF
NA,few,TRBJ2-5,15,TRBV4-1,TGCGCCAGCAGCCAAGAGTGGGCGGTCACGGAGACCCAGTACTTC,CASSQEWAVTETQYF
TRBD2,many,TRBJ2-7,15,TRBV4-1,TGCGCCAGCAGCCAGGGACTAGCGGAGCTCTACGAGCAGTACTTC,CASSQGLAELYEQYF
NA,many,TRBJ2-5,13,TRBV28,TGTGCCAGCAGGCCCCAGGGCCAAGAGACCCAGTACTTC,CASRPQGQETQYF
NA,NA,TRBJ1-6,20,TRBV28,TGTGCCAGCAGAGGAAACCAGGGAGCACTATCTCTACTATGGAATTCACCCCTCCACTTT,CASRGNQGALSLLWNSPLHF
TRBD1,many,TRBJ2-3,15,TRBV4-1,TGCGCCAGCAGCCAAGCTAACAGGGGGCCAGATACGCAGTATTTT,CASSQANRGPDTQYF
NA,NA,TRBJ2-3,16,TRBV9,TGTGCCAGCAGCGTAGATCGAGCTCCTGGCACAGATACGCAGTATTTT,CASSVDRAPGTDTQYF
NA,few,TRBJ2-3,16,TRBV6-2/TRBV6-3,TGTGCCAGCAGCCGAATAAGGACAGCCTTCACAGATACGCAGTATTTT,CASSRIRTAFTDTQYF
NA,few,TRBJ1-2,14,TRBV3-1,TGTGCCAGCAGCCTGGACGGGGGCACATATGGCTACACCTTC,CASSLDGGTYGYTF
NA,NA,TRBJ2-2,14,TRBV2,TGTGCCAGCAGTGAATTCCGGGGTACCGGGGAGCTGTTTTTT,CASSEFRGTGELFF
NA,few,TRBJ2-3,13,TRBV29-1,TGCAGCGGGTCGAGTAGGGGGACAGATACGCAGTATTTT,CSGSSRGTDTQYF
NA,NA,TRBJ2-7,15,TRBV6-5,TGTGCCAGCAGTTACTCAGGACAGCTTGTCGTTGAGCAGTACTTC,CASSYSGQLVVEQYF
NA,few,TRBJ1-3,16,TRBV6-6,TGTGCCAGCAGGTCGGTAGGGGCCACTACTGGAAACACCATATATTTT,CASRSVGATTGNTIYF
TRBD2,NA,TRBJ2-2,16,TRBV29-1,TGCAGCGTACCTCGGGTTAGCGGGGGAAACACCGGGGAGCTGTTTTTT,CSVPRVSGGNTGELFF
NA,NA,TRBJ1-1,13,TRBV12-3/TRBV12-4,TGTGCCAGCAGTTTCTCCCGGGGCACTGAAGCTTTCTTT,CASSFSRGTEAFF
NA,few,TRBJ1-1,14,TRBV4-1,TGCGCCAGCAGCCAAGGGGGATTGAGTACTGAAGCTTTCTTT,CASSQGGLSTEAFF
TRBD2,NA,TRBJ2-2,18,TRBV12-3/TRBV12-4,TGTGCCAGCAGTTTGCTAGCGGGGGGCCCCATAGGGACCGGGGAGCTGTTTTTT,CASSLLAGGPIGTGELFF
TRBD2,NA,TRBJ2-3,17,TRBV4-1,TGCGCCAGCAGCCACGGGACTAGCGGGGGGGGTACAGATACGCAGTATTTT,CASSHGTSGGGTDTQYF
NA,NA,TRBJ2-2,12,TRBV7-3,TGTGCCAGCGGGGGTTACACCGGGGAGCTGTTTTTT,CASGGYTGELFF
TRBD2,few,TRBJ2-3,16,TRBV6-5,TGTGCCAGCCATGTCCGCTCTAGCGGGGGCACAGATACGCAGTATTTT,CASHVRSSGGTDTQYF
TRBD1,many,TRBJ2-7,14,TRBV18,TGTGCCAGCTCAGGCGACAGGGAGCTCTACGAGCAGTACTTC,CASSGDRELYEQYF
NA,NA,TRBJ2-2,14,TRBV2,TGTGCCAGCTCGGACGGCGAAAACACCGGGGAGCTGTTTTTT,CASSDGENTGELFF
TRBD1,NA,TRBJ1-2,13,TRBV7-6,TGTGCCAGCAGCCCAGGGGGGATCTATGGCTACACCTTC,CASSPGGIYGYTF
TRBD2,NA,TRBJ2-5,16,TRBV6-2/TRBV6-3,TGTGCCAGCAGTTACTGGACTAGCGGGGGCCAAGAGACCCAGTACTTC,CASSYWTSGGQETQYF
NA,NA,TRBJ2-3,14,TRBV5-1,TGCGCCAGCAGTTGGAGCGTTTGGACAGATACGCAGTATTTT,CASSWSVWTDTQYF
NA,NA,TRBJ1-3,16,TRBV4-3,TGCGCCAGCAGCCAAGCGTCGACACGACTGGGAAACACCATATATTTT,CASSQASTRLGNTIYF
NA,NA,TRBJ2-5,14,TRBV4-2,TGTGCCAGCAGCCAGGGGGACGTTTTAGAGACCCAGTACTTC,CASSQGDVLETQYF
NA,NA,TRBJ2-2,14,TRBV2,TGTGCCAGCAAAAAAAGTGTCTTTACCGGGGAGCTGTTTTTT,CASKKSVFTGELFF
TRBD1,NA,TRBJ1-3,17,TRBV12-3/TRBV12-4,TGTGCCAGCAGTCTAGGGACAGGGGAACTTTTTGGAAACACCATATATTTT,CASSLGTGELFGNTIYF
NA,once,TRBJ2-3,16,TRBV11-2,TGTGCCAGCAGCCCGCGAGGGGTCACGACCACAGATACGCAGTATTTT,CASSPRGVTTTDTQYF
NA,many,TRBJ2-6,13,TRBV5-5,TGTGCCAGCAGCTTATATGGGGCCAACGTCCTGACTTTC,CASSLYGANVLTF
NA,NA,TRBJ2-3,13,TRBV28,TGTGCCAGCAGTGCCGGGGGCCGCGATACGCAGTATTTT,CASSAGGRDTQYF
NA,few,TRBJ1-2,13,TRBV2,TGTGCCAGCAGGCCTACTCAAGGGGGAGGCTACACCTTC,CASRPTQGGGYTF
NA,NA,TRBJ1-1,15,TRBV5-1,TGCGCCAGCAGCCCCAGCCAGGCCACGAACACTGAAGCTTTCTTT,CASSPSQATNTEAFF
NA,NA,TRBJ2-1,16,TRBV7-3,TGTGCCAGCAGCCACCCTGACAGGCCTGCCTACAATGAGCAGTTCTTC,CASSHPDRPAYNEQFF
TRBD1,few,TRBJ2-1,15,TRBV9,TGTGCCAGCAGCGTGGCCGGGACAGGGCGAGGTGAGCAGTTCTTC,CASSVAGTGRGEQFF
NA,NA,TRBJ2-5,15,TRBV7-6,TGTGCCAGCAGCCCCCACCTGGGCCGGCCAGAGACCCAGTACTTC,CASSPHLGRPETQYF
TRBD1,NA,TRBJ1-1,13,TRBV6-5,TGTGCCAGCGGCTCCGGGACAGGTATTGAAGCTTTCTTT,CASGSGTGIEAFF
NA,NA,TRBJ1-5,15,TRBV6-5,TGTGCCAGCAGTTACTCAGCGCGTAGCAATCAGCCCCAGCATTTT,CASSYSARSNQPQHF
TRBD2,few,TRBJ2-3,16,TRBV5-6,TGTGCCAGCAGCTCACTCGGGGGCGGGGGGGCAGATACGCAGTATTTT,CASSSLGGGGADTQYF
TRBD2,NA,TRBJ2-3,17,TRBV4-1,TGCGCCAGCAGCCAAGTAATAGCGGGGGTAAACACAGATACGCAGTATTTT,CASSQVIAGVNTDTQYF
NA,NA,TRBJ1-2,14,TRBV20-1,TGCAGTGCCTCACCGCCGGAGGGGCGTCTTGGCTACACCTTC,CSASPPEGRLGYTF
TRBD2,few,TRBJ2-5,15,TRBV5-1,TGCGCCAGCAGCGAGTCCCTAGCGGGGGCAGAGACCCAGTACTTC,CASSESLAGAETQYF
NA,few,TRBJ1-1,10,TRBV6-4,TGTGCCATCAAGAACACTGAAGCTTTCTTT,CAIKNTEAFF
NA,few,TRBJ1-6,15,TRBV27,TGTGCCAGCAGTTCGCCCTTTGGGGGAAATTCACCCCTCCACTTT,CASSSPFGGNSPLHF
NA,NA,TRBJ2-4,16,TRBV21-1,TGTGCCAGCAGCGCCCCAGGGATGTTAGCCAAAAACATTCAGTACTTC,CASSAPGMLAKNIQYF
NA,few,TRBJ2-2,13,TRBV27,TGTGCCAGCAGTCAACAGGGAATCGGGGAGCTGTTTTTT,CASSQQGIGELFF
NA,few,TRBJ1-1,15,TRBV5-5,TGTGCCAGCAGCTGGCGAATAGGGTTCGGCACTGAAGCTTTCTTT,CASSWRIGFGTEAFF
NA,NA,TRBJ2-3,13,TRBV9,TGTGCCAGCAGCGTACAGGCCGAGCAAACGCAGTATTTT,CASSVQAEQTQYF
NA,few,TRBJ2-4,13,TRBV6-5,TGTGCCAGCAGTTACTCGGAGAAGAACATTCAGTACTTC,CASSYSEKNIQYF
NA,NA,TRBJ1-5,12,TRBV4-1,TGCGCCAGCAGCTACGGCAATCAGCCCCAGCATTTT,CASSYGNQPQHF
NA,NA,TRBJ1-1,15,TRBV27,TGTGCCAGCAGTTTATCAGCAGGGTCGAACACTGAAGCTTTCTTT,CASSLSAGSNTEAFF
NA,NA,TRBJ1-6,14,TRBV4-3,TGCGCCAGCAGCCAAGATATAAGAGCGGAGGCCCTCCACTTT,CASSQDIRAEALHF